Listed here are 30 T cell receptor beta chains from one sample, sequenced in a study of cytomegalovirus exposure and HLA in healthy donors. With 60 Vbeta and 13 Jbeta primers, the PCR was carried out. Repertoires were generated with immunoSEQ multiplex PCR, while TCRdb's copy carries only in-frame clones and drops some. The table shows 90,000 to 120,000 clones, with 77% occurring only once. The specimen was PBMCs. The receptors were sampled from a male donor in good health and CMV-seronegative.

The rearrangement links TRBV15 to TRBJ1-5; D is uncertain. Germline loops: CDR1 LNHNV, CDR2 YYDKDF (reference sequence). CDR3 size: 15 residues. The ends were cut back, 0 bases at V and 4 bases at J, with 10 bases in the middle. CDR3: CATSRDFERNQPQHF. In DNA form, the CDR3 reads TGTGCCACCAGCAGAGATTTCGAACGGAATCAGCCCCAGCATTTT.

The chain links TRBV5-1 to TRBJ1-1; D ambiguous. V shed 0 bases and J shed 4 bases, with 7 bases lying between them. CDR1 is SGHRS, CDR2 YFSETQ, per germline. There are 13 residues in the CDR3. CDR3 sequence reads: CASSLVRGTEAFF. In nucleotides, the CDR3 is TGCGCCAGCAGCTTGGTCCGGGGCACTGAAGCTTTCTTT.

This chain links TRBV18 with TRBJ2-1; 9 bases are shared with TRBD1. Germline-derived CDR1 and CDR2 are KGHSH and LQKENI. This CDR3 has 16 residues. V lost 0 bases, J lost 7 bases, and 7 bases stayed unmatched. The CDR3, as DNA: TGTGCCAGCTCACCACCGGTACAGGGGGCGGGTAATGAGCAGTTCTTC. Protein product: CASSPPVQGAGNEQFF.

This clone came up once. The V gene is TRBV2, the J gene TRBJ2-7, with 8 bases aligning to TRBD1. The CDR3 loop spans 15 amino acids. J was trimmed by 4 bases and V by 6 bases; bases with no gene match: 11. CDR1 SNHLY and CDR2 FYNNEI come from the germline V gene. This CDR3 reads CASRVGQGILYEQYF. The DNA for the CDR3 is TGTGCCAGCAGGGTTGGACAGGGTATTTTGTACGAGCAGTACTTC.

This clone has a single count. The genes are TRBV7-2 and TRBJ1-5; D not certain. The CDR3 spans 15 residues. Germline CDR1 reads SGHTA; CDR2 reads FQGNSA. V gave up 4 bases and J gave up 5 bases, with 15 bases separating them. CDR3 residues: CASSSLGRSDQPQHF. The CDR3 nucleotides are TGTGCCAGCAGCTCCCTGGGCCGATCCGATCAGCCCCAGCATTTT. Full variable domain (outside the CDR3, taken from reference TRBV7-2 and TRBJ1-5): GAGVSQSPSNKVTEKGKDVELRCDPISGHTALYWYRQSLGQGLEFLIYFQGNSAPDKSGLPSDRFSAERTGGSVSTLTIQRTQQEDSAVYLCASSSLGRSDQPQHFGDGTRLSIL.

The CDR3 bases are TGTGCCAGCAGTTACCCAGCGACTAGCGGGGGAGAGACCCAGTACTTC. Its translation is CASSYPATSGGETQYF. The chain uses TRBV28 and TRBJ2-5, with TRBD2 matching 12 bases. The CDR3 is 16 residues long. CDR1 and CDR2 (germline): MDHEN, SYDVKM. The V and J ends lost 4 bases and 4 bases, in that order; junction bases with no gene match: 7.

In DNA, the CDR3 is TGTGCCTGGAGAGAACAGGGCTACGAGCAGTACTTC. It codes for CAWREQGYEQYF. The V call is TRBV30, the J call TRBJ2-5; D might be TRBD1 (6 bases). TRBJ2-7 matches the DNA end more closely, so the J call is doubtful. This CDR3 is 12 amino acids long. CDR1 and CDR2 from the germline V gene are GTSNPN and SVGIG (reference sequence).

The chain couples TRBV6-5 to TRBJ2-1, with D possibly TRBD2 on 5 matching bases. The V gene's germline CDR1 is MNHEY and CDR2 SVGAGI. Trimming took 2 bases from V and 6 from J, leaving 8 bases between them. The CDR3 spans 13 residues. The CDR3 DNA follows: TGTGCCAGCAGTTACCGGGGTAGCAATGAGCAGTTCTTC. Amino acids: CASSYRGSNEQFF.

This clone appeared a single time. This chain links TRBV5-6 with TRBJ2-5; D is perhaps TRBD2 (6 bases). CDR3 length: 13 residues. Trimming pared 4 bases from V and 2 bases from J, leaving 9 bases between. Germline assignment: CDR1 SGHDT and CDR2 YYEEEE. CDR3 amino acids: CASSQDYQETQYF. The CDR3 DNA reads as TGTGCCAGCAGCCAGGACTATCAAGAGACCCAGTACTTC.

The genes are TRBV5-3 and TRBJ2-7; 9 nucleotides line up with TRBD2. TRBV5-3 is an open reading frame, and its role is uncertain. The CDR3 has 16 amino acids. Trimming cost V 6 bases and J 7 bases; bases outside gene matches: 17. The CDR3, as DNA: TGTGCCAGAACCTCCCCTCGACAGGCTCTAGCGGGAGAGCAGTACTTC. Its protein is CARTSPRQALAGEQYF.

J is TRBJ1-4 and V is TRBV27; 10 bases align to TRBD1. The V segment lost 5 bases and the J segment 7 bases; nucleotides outside the gene matches: 7. This CDR3 contains 15 residues. Looked up from germline, CDR1 is MNHEY and CDR2 is SMNVEV (reference sequence). The CDR3 nucleotides read TGTGCCAGCAGTGGAGCAAGGACAGGGGGTGAAAAACTGTTTTTT. This translates into CASSGARTGGEKLFF. Full variable domain (rest looked up from reference TRBV27 and TRBJ1-4): EAQVTQNPRYLITVTGKKLTVTCSQNMNHEYMSWYRQDPGLGLRQIYYSMNVEVTDKGDVPEGYKVSRKEKRNFPLILESPSPNQTSLYFCASSGARTGGEKLFFGSGTQLSVL.

This chain links TRBV18 with TRBJ1-5; the D gene is possibly TRBD1 (5 bases). CDR1 and CDR2 (germline): KGHSH, LQKENI. The CDR3 is 16 amino acids. The germline V and J ends were trimmed by 2 bases and 6 bases, with 17 bases remaining between them. CDR3 in DNA: TGTGCCAGCTCACCATTAACGGGAACGGGGGGTCAGCCCCAGCATTTT. Translation: CASSPLTGTGGQPQHF.

The chain couples TRBV7-2 to TRBJ2-3; 12 nucleotides agree with TRBD2. The CDR3 extends over 15 amino acids. With V trimmed by 5 bases and J by 1 base, 1 base remained unmatched. The germline gives CDR1 SGHTA, CDR2 FQGNSA. The CDR3, as DNA: TGTGCCAGCAGCGCTAGCGGGAGGGGCACAGATACGCAGTATTTT. Protein product: CASSASGRGTDTQYF.

This clone is a singleton in its sample. CDR3 sequence reads: CASSRTGSAQDYGYTF. The CDR3 DNA is TGTGCCAGCTCACGGACGGGTTCCGCACAGGACTATGGCTACACCTTC. V usage is TRBV18 and J usage is TRBJ1-2; D may be TRBD1 (5 bases). The germline V gene has CDR1 KGHSH and CDR2 LQKENI. Trimming removed 4 bases at V and 3 bases at J, with 18 bases between. CDR3 length: 16 residues.

The rearrangement uses TRBV9 and TRBJ1-4; D remains unclear. CDR1 and CDR2 from the germline V gene are SGDLS and YYNGEE. The CDR3 runs to 12 residues. The ends were cut back, 3 bases at V and 10 bases at J, with 10 bases in the middle. CDR3 DNA sequence: TGTGCCAGCAGCGGGTTAGTTGGAAAACTGTTTTTT. Translated, it gives CASSGLVGKLFF.

The CDR3 sequence is CAWSAGQIVKNIQYF. For the CDR3, the DNA is TGTGCCTGGAGTGCAGGACAAATCGTCAAAAACATTCAGTACTTC. The chain has TRBV30 and TRBJ2-4; a possible D gene is TRBD1 (5 bases). CDR3 length: 15 amino acids. V was trimmed by 1 base and J by 3 bases, leaving 13 bases between them. Germline V gene data show CDR1 as GTSNPN and CDR2 as SVGIG (reference sequence).

The CDR3 loop is CASSPGLAGILETQYF. DNA for the CDR3: TGTGCCAGCTCACCAGGACTAGCGGGGATACTCGAGACCCAGTACTTC. This chain connects TRBV18 to TRBJ2-5; TRBD2 matches 12 bases. Germline trimming cut 2 bases from V and 5 bases from J; bases unmatched to any gene: 6. This CDR3 is built from 16 residues. Germline CDR1 reads KGHSH; CDR2 reads LQKENI.

The chain combines TRBV7-9 with TRBJ2-1; D perhaps matches TRBD2 (6 bases). With 3 bases removed from V and 1 base from J, the gap between germline ends came to 7 bases. The CDR3 extends over 14 amino acids. The germline CDR1 and CDR2 sequences are SEHNR and FQNEAQ (reference sequence). CDR3 bases: TGTGCCAGCAGCTTTGGGGGGTCCTACAATGAGCAGTTCTTC. This gives the protein CASSFGGSYNEQFF. Looking up the rest from reference TRBV7-9 and TRBJ2-1 gives the full variable domain: DTGVSQNPRHKITKRGQNVTFRCDPISEHNRLYWYRQTLGQGPEFLTYFQNEAQLEKSRLLSDRFSAERPKGSFSTLEIQRTEQGDSAMYLCASSFGGSYNEQFFGPGTRLTVL.

The chain has TRBV6-5 and TRBJ2-5; D is unclear. From germline, CDR1 is MNHEY and CDR2 SVGAGI. The V and J ends lost 5 bases and 0 bases respectively, with 7 bases between them. This CDR3 contains 13 residues. CDR3 protein: CASSATHQETQYF. The CDR3, as DNA: TGTGCCAGCAGTGCAACTCACCAAGAGACCCAGTACTTC.

The V gene is TRBV28, the J gene TRBJ2-2; D is perhaps TRBD1 (5 bases). This CDR3 spans 14 amino acids. The ends were cut back, 3 bases at V and 4 bases at J, with 9 bases in the middle. Per germline, CDR1 MDHEN and CDR2 SYDVKM. The CDR3 region has the DNA TGTGCCAGCAGTTTGGCAGGGCCCACCGGGGAGCTGTTTTTT. This codes for CASSLAGPTGELFF.

V gene TRBV21-1 combines with J gene TRBJ2-5; TRBD1 was called by the table and not checked on the DNA. TRBV21-1 constitutes a pseudogene. This CDR3 contains 15 residues. CDR3 in DNA: TGTGCCAGCGGCAAGGACAGCACTACCCAAGAGACCCAGTACTTC. It is translated as CASGKDSTTQETQYF.

In this sample, this clone turned up once. The chain has TRBV5-6 and TRBJ2-7, with a weak D call TRBD2 (5 bases). This CDR3 has 14 residues. The germline V gene has CDR1 SGHDT and CDR2 YYEEEE. Trimming stripped 6 bases from V and 4 bases from J, with 17 bases between. CDR3 protein: CASTLKGGGYEQYF. The DNA of the CDR3 is TGTGCCAGCACCCTCAAAGGTGGCGGGTACGAGCAGTACTTC.

This sequence joins TRBV5-1 and TRBJ2-1; D is ambiguous. Trimming took off 0 bases at V and 2 bases at J, with 18 bases between the two ends. The germline V gene has CDR1 SGHRS and CDR2 YFSETQ. This CDR3 is 18 amino acids long. CDR3 amino acids: CASSLVPSLGSAYNEQFF. CDR3 coding DNA: TGCGCCAGCAGCTTGGTCCCCAGCCTAGGATCAGCCTACAATGAGCAGTTCTTC.

The chain is built from TRBV2 and TRBJ2-1, with 9 bases lining up with TRBD1. The CDR3 contains 18 residues. Germline CDR1 is SNHLY and CDR2 is FYNNEI. V shed 4 bases, J shed 4 bases, and the junction held 14 bases outside the gene matches. The CDR3 DNA is TGTGCCAGCAGTGTTGTAGTCCTGCGGGACAGGGATTACAATGAGCAGTTCTTC. It translates to CASSVVVLRDRDYNEQFF.

This clone was counted only a few times. This chain connects TRBV19 to TRBJ1-1, with 7 bases aligning to TRBD1. This CDR3 has 13 residues. Germline CDR1 LNHDA, CDR2 SQIVND (reference sequence). V lost 7 bases and J lost 7; bases outside the gene matches: 9. Here the CDR3 reads CASTMGTASEAFF. In nucleotides, the CDR3 is TGTGCCAGTACCATGGGGACAGCAAGTGAAGCTTTCTTT.

V usage is TRBV5-6 and J usage is TRBJ2-7; TRBD1 might be the D (6 bases). V gave up 0 bases and J gave up 9 bases, with 22 bases separating them. The CDR3 runs 16 residues. Germline loops: CDR1 SGHDT, CDR2 YYEEEE. CDR3 sequence: CASSLGTARGSTAQYF. The CDR3 bases are TGTGCCAGCAGCTTGGGGACAGCAAGGGGGTCTACGGCGCAGTACTTC.

CDR3 loop: CASSGTGGFGYTF. The CDR3 DNA follows: TGTGCCAGCAGCGGGACAGGGGGCTTTGGCTACACCTTC. The chain is built from TRBV6-1 and TRBJ1-2, with 12 bases aligning to TRBD1. The CDR3 spans 13 residues. Looked up from germline, CDR1 is MNHNS and CDR2 is SASEGT. J was trimmed by 7 bases and V by 6 bases; bases with no gene match: 3.

CDR3 coding DNA: TGTGCCAGCAGCTTGAGAGGGAACAATCAGCCCCAGCATTTT. Translating gives CASSLRGNNQPQHF. The gene calls are TRBV7-2 and TRBJ1-5; D unclear. Trimming stripped 3 bases from V and 3 bases from J, with 9 bases between. The CDR3 is 14 residues long. Per germline, CDR1 SGHTA and CDR2 FQGNSA.

The V gene is TRBV10-2, the J gene TRBJ1-5, with TRBD1 matching 8 bases. In germline, CDR1 is WSHSY, CDR2 SAAADI. CDR3 length: 15 residues. V was clipped by 5 bases and J by 3 bases; unmatched bases: 6. This chain's CDR3 is CASSPGQDINQPQHF. The CDR3 DNA follows: TGCGCCAGCAGTCCGGGACAGGATATCAATCAGCCCCAGCATTTT.

The table lists this clone with a count of one. J is TRBJ2-7 and V is TRBV5-1; 7 nucleotides line up with TRBD2. Germline-derived CDR1 and CDR2 are SGHRS and YFSETQ. V gave up 4 bases and J gave up 3 bases; unmatched junction bases: 7. The CDR3 runs to 14 residues. The CDR3 nucleotides read TGCGCCAGCAGCCCCGGGGGGATAAACTACGAGCAGTACTTC. This sequence encodes CASSPGGINYEQYF.